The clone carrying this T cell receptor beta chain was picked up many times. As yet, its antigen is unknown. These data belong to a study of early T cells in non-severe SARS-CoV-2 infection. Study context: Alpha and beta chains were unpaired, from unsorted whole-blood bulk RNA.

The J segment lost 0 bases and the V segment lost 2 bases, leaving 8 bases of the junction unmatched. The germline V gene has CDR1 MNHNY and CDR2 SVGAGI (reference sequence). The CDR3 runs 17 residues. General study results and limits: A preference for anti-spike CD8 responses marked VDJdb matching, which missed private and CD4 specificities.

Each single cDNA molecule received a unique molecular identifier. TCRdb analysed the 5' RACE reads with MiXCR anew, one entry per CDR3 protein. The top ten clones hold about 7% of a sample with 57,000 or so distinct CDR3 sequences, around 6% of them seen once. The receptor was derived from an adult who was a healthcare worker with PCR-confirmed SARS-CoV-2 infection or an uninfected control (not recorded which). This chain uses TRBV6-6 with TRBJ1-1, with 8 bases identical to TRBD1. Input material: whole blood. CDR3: CASSYQGAKGLNTEAFF. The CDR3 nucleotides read TGTGCCAGCAGTTACCAGGGGGCAAAGGGGTTGAACACTGAAGCTTTCTTT.